Shown below are 8 T cell receptor beta chains from a single sample sequenced in a study of shared clonotypes between healthy human individuals. Some clones are missing from TCRdb's copy, which holds only in-frame ones; the method was immunoSEQ multiplex PCR. The data show some 2,100,000 clones, with 90% to 97% seen just once and approximately 0.13% held by the top ten. The specimen sequenced was naive CD4+ T cells sorted from blood. Stated subset: CD45RA+ positively selected. Receptors were obtained from a man younger than 35 in good health.

As for this clone: Other DNA sequences in the sample encode the same CDR3. This rearrangement joins TRBV30 to TRBJ2-7; no reliable D call. Germline assignment: CDR1 GTSNPN and CDR2 SVGIG (reference sequence). V was clipped by 1 base and J by 4 bases, with 5 bases between them. CDR3 size: 11 residues. The CDR3 nucleotides are TGTGCCTGGAGTGCCAGTTACGAGCAGTACTTC. This translates into CAWSASYEQYF.

The sample holds one count of this clone. This sequence joins TRBV11-2 and TRBJ2-5; D gene ambiguous. Per germline, CDR1 SGHAT and CDR2 FQNNGV. The CDR3 sequence is 15 residues long. V gave up 4 bases and J gave up 2 bases, with 14 bases separating them. Here the CDR3 DNA reads TGTGCCAGCAGCTCGGCCCTTGGCTGGCAAGAGACCCAGTACTTC. This encodes CASSSALGWQETQYF.

This clone showed up just once. The genes are TRBV4-1 and TRBJ1-6; 9 nucleotides match TRBD1. This CDR3 region has 15 residues. From germline, CDR1 is MGHRA and CDR2 YSYEKL. V was clipped by 2 bases and J by 8 bases; unmatched bases: 4. The CDR3 DNA follows: TGCGCCAGCAGCCAACCCCGGGACAGGGATTCACCCCTCCACTTT. Its translation is CASSQPRDRDSPLHF.

This sequence joins TRBV5-1 and TRBJ2-1; D may be TRBD1 or TRBD2 (5 bases each). CDR1 is SGHRS and CDR2 is YFSETQ in the germline V gene. This CDR3 is 12 amino acids long. V was clipped by 7 bases and J by 3 bases, with 8 bases between them. CDR3 in amino acids: CASGDDYNEQFF. The CDR3 DNA sequence: TGCGCCAGCGGGGACGACTACAATGAGCAGTTCTTC.

The chain carries TRBV7-8 and TRBJ2-1, with TRBD2 identical over 13 bases. V lost 7 bases to trimming and J lost 8 bases; unmatched junction nucleotides: 14. The CDR3 has 17 residues. Germline assignment: CDR1 SGHVS and CDR2 FQNEAQ. The DNA of the CDR3 is TGTGCCAGCAACCTAGTTCCGGGACTAGCGGGGTTAGATGAGCAGTTCTTC. Amino acids: CASNLVPGLAGLDEQFF.

The V call is TRBV4-1, the J call TRBJ2-4; tentatively, D is TRBD1 or TRBD2 (6 bases each). Germline lookup yields CDR1 MGHRA and CDR2 YSYEKL. The ends were cut back, 2 bases at V and 2 bases at J, with 22 bases in the middle. The CDR3 consists of 19 residues. The CDR3 here is CASSQFVWGAGETKNIQYF. In DNA, the CDR3 is TGCGCCAGCAGCCAATTTGTTTGGGGGGCGGGTGAAACCAAAAACATTCAGTACTTC.

The rearrangement links TRBV7-2 to TRBJ2-1; TRBD2 matches at 10 bases. From germline, CDR1 is SGHTA and CDR2 FQGNSA. The V and J ends lost 2 bases and 10 bases, in that order; junction bases with no gene match: 8. The CDR3 is made up of 15 amino acids. CDR3 nucleotides: TGTGCCAGCAGCTTACGACTAGCGGGCACTCAGGAGCAGTTCTTC. Translated, it gives CASSLRLAGTQEQFF. Full variable domain (outside the CDR3, taken from reference TRBV7-2 and TRBJ2-1): GAGVSQSPSNKVTEKGKDVELRCDPISGHTALYWYRQSLGQGLEFLIYFQGNSAPDKSGLPSDRFSAERTGGSVSTLTIQRTQQEDSAVYLCASSLRLAGTQEQFFGPGTRLTVL.

This clone was recorded once. The rearrangement uses TRBV7-2 and TRBJ1-2; D possibly corresponds to TRBD1 (5 bases). V was cut by 4 bases and J by 5 bases, with 11 bases left in between. The CDR3 is 13 amino acids. Germline CDR1 is SGHTA and CDR2 is FQGNSA. The CDR3 here is CASSSGAAYGYTF. The CDR3 DNA sequence: TGTGCCAGCAGCTCCGGGGCAGCTTATGGCTACACCTTC.